The next 9 T cell receptor beta chains were all read from a single sample in a study of blood T cell repertoires in COVID-19. Assay used: immunoSEQ multiplex PCR; TCRdb lists only in-frame clones, some missing. Of just over 250,000 clones in the sample, approximately 92% were seen once. The source material was peripheral blood. Every receptor here comes from a person under 30 with COVID-19, enrolled during active disease.

V gene TRBV19 combines with J gene TRBJ2-7; 14 nucleotides line up with TRBD2. The CDR3 spans 16 residues. The germline gives CDR1 LNHDA, CDR2 SQIVND (reference sequence). V lost 6 bases and J lost 3; bases outside the gene matches: 7. This chain's CDR3 is CASSPRLAGGVYEQYF. As DNA, the CDR3 is TGTGCCAGTAGCCCCAGACTAGCGGGAGGGGTCTACGAGCAGTACTTC.

The rearrangement links TRBV5-1 to TRBJ2-5, with a weak D call TRBD1 (6 bases). The germline V and J ends were trimmed by 0 bases and 3 bases, with 9 bases remaining between them. The CDR3 extends over 14 amino acids. Germline V gives CDR1 SGHRS, CDR2 YFSETQ. The CDR3 reads CASSLARGKETQYF. The DNA of the CDR3 is TGCGCCAGCAGCTTGGCTAGGGGGAAAGAGACCCAGTACTTC.

The genes are TRBV23-1 and TRBJ1-5; 10 bases line up with TRBD1. Being an ORF, TRBV23-1 has a function that is uncertain. The CDR3 length is 16 residues. J lost 6 bases, V lost 3 bases, and 8 bases had no gene match. Written as DNA, the CDR3 is TGCGCCAGCAGTCAGCTGGACAGGGGGTTAGGTCAGCCCCAGCATTTT. Translation: CASSQLDRGLGQPQHF.

The V and J genes are TRBV19 and TRBJ2-5; 13 bases fit TRBD2. Germline V gene data show CDR1 as LNHDA and CDR2 as SQIVND (reference sequence). V lost 4 bases, J lost 4 bases, and 6 bases stayed unmatched. This CDR3 has 16 amino acids. CDR3 sequence: CASSRGLAGPLETQYF. DNA of the CDR3: TGTGCCAGTAGTAGGGGACTAGCGGGACCTTTAGAGACCCAGTACTTC. Full variable domain (missing parts from reference TRBV19 and TRBJ2-5): DGGITQSPKYLFRKEGQNVTLSCEQNLNHDAMYWYRQDPGQGLRLIYYSQIVNDFQKGDIAEGYSVSREKKESFPLTVTSAQKNPTAFYLCASSRGLAGPLETQYFGPGTRLLVL.

The chain has TRBV7-6 and TRBJ2-2; D may be TRBD2 (5 bases). V lost 4 bases to trimming and J lost 1 base, with 13 bases between them. CDR3 length equals 16 residues. Germline loops: CDR1 SGHVS, CDR2 FNYEAQ. CDR3 region: CASSSEADGNTGELFF. The CDR3 nucleotides read TGTGCCAGCAGCTCGGAAGCGGACGGGAACACCGGGGAGCTGTTTTTT.

This clone was recorded only once. The genes are TRBV5-4 and TRBJ2-1; 7 positions match TRBD2. The CDR3 is 14 amino acids. V was clipped by 0 bases and J by 4 bases; unmatched bases: 1. CDR1 SGHNT and CDR2 YYREEE come from the germline V gene (reference sequence). The CDR3 nucleotides are TGTGCCAGCAGCTTGGGGACTAGATACAATGAGCAGTTCTTC. Translated, it gives CASSLGTRYNEQFF.

This rearrangement joins TRBV5-4 to TRBJ2-2; 10 nucleotides line up with TRBD1. CDR1 is SGHNT and CDR2 is YYREEE in the germline V gene (reference sequence). V lost 4 bases, J lost 7 bases, and 7 bases stayed unmatched. The CDR3 extends over 15 amino acids. The CDR3 loop reads CASSPDRGRDGELFF. The DNA for the CDR3 is TGTGCCAGCAGCCCCGACAGGGGGCGGGACGGGGAGCTGTTTTTT.

The J gene is TRBJ2-7, the V gene TRBV6-5, with D perhaps TRBD1 (5 bases). CDR1 and CDR2 from the germline V gene are MNHEY and SVGAGI. V lost 2 bases, J lost 2 bases, and 13 bases lay in between. The CDR3 runs 15 residues. The CDR3 sequence is CASSYLLKGTYEQYF. In DNA form, the CDR3 reads TGTGCCAGCAGTTACCTCCTTAAGGGGACCTACGAGCAGTACTTC.

The chain couples TRBV2 to TRBJ2-7, with TRBD1 matching 9 bases. With 11 bases clipped from V and 6 bases from J, the junction kept 8 bases outside the gene matches. The CDR3 sequence is 12 residues long. From germline, CDR1 is SNHLY and CDR2 FYNNEI. CDR3 in amino acids: CAQQGQGTEQYF. For the CDR3, the DNA is TGTGCCCAGCAAGGACAGGGGACCGAGCAGTACTTC.